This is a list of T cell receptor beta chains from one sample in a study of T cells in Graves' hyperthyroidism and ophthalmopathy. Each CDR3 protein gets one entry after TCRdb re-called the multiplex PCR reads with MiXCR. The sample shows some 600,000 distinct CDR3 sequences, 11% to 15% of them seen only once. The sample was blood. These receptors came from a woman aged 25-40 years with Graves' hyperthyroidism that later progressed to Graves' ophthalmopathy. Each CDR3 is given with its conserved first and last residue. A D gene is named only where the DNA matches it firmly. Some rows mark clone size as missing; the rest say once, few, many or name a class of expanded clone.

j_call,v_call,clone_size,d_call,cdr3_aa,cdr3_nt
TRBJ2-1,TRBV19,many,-,CASSVTGNSYNEQFF,TGTGCCAGTAGTGTTACAGGGAACTCCTACAATGAGCAGTTCTTC
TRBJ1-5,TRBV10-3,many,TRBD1,CAIKGTGGSNQPQHF,TGTGCCATCAAAGGGACAGGGGGTAGCAATCAGCCCCAGCATTTT
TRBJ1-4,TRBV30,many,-,CAWSPRQEDNEKLFF,TGTGCCTGGAGCCCCAGACAGGAGGATAATGAAAAACTGTTTTTT
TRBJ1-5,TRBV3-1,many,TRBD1,CASSPRTGRPQHF,TGTGCCAGCAGCCCTAGGACAGGGCGGCCCCAGCATTTT
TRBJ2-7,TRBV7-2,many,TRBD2,CASSPLAGSSYEQYF,TGTGCCAGCAGCCCCTTAGCGGGGTCGTCCTACGAGCAGTACTTC
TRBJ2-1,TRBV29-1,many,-,CSAIIPPIRTSYNEQFF,TGCAGCGCCATAATTCCTCCGATCAGAACCTCCTACAATGAGCAGTTCTTC
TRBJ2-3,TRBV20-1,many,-,CSAAKVDTQYF,TGCAGTGCGGCTAAGGTGGATACGCAGTATTTT
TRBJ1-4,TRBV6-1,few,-,CASRPGVGEKLFF,TGTGCCAGCAGGCCGGGGGTTGGTGAAAAACTGTTTTTT
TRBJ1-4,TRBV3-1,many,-,CASSRESPTANEKLFF,TGTGCCAGCAGCCGCGAAAGTCCAACGGCTAATGAAAAACTGTTTTTT
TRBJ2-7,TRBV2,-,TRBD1,CASTGDRARQYF,TGTGCCAGCACCGGCGACAGGGCAAGGCAGTACTTC
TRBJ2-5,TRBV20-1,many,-,CSARLGAGETQYF,TGCAGTGCGCGCTTGGGGGCAGGGGAGACCCAGTACTTC
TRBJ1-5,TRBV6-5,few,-,CASSLGRRNQPQHF,TGTGCCAGCAGCTTAGGGAGGCGCAATCAGCCCCAGCATTTT
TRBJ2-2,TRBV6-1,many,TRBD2,CATRLAGDHTGELFF,TGTGCCACTAGACTAGCGGGAGACCACACCGGGGAGCTGTTTTTT
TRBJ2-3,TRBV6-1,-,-,CASMELPRRDTQYF,TGTGCCAGCATGGAACTTCCTAGACGAGATACGCAGTATTTT
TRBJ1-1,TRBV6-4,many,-,CASSQPGQDNTEAFF,TGTGCCAGCAGTCAGCCGGGACAAGATAACACTGAAGCTTTCTTT
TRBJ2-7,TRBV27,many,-,CASSLTAASDEQYF,TGTGCCAGCAGTTTAACCGCGGCCTCCGACGAGCAGTACTTC
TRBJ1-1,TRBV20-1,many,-,CSARQPNTEAFF,TGCAGTGCCAGACAGCCGAACACTGAAGCTTTCTTT
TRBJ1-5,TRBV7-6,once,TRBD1,CASSSYPGWDRGHFLSQPQHF,TGTGCCAGCAGTTCCTATCCCGGTTGGGACAGGGGGCACTTTTTATCTCAGCCCCAGCATTTT
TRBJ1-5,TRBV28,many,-,CASSFLGGGNQPQHF,TGTGCCAGCAGTTTCCTCGGGGGGGGCAATCAGCCCCAGCATTTT
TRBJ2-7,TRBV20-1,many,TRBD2,CSIVKRGTYEQYF,TGCAGCATCGTCAAGCGGGGGACCTACGAGCAGTACTTC